This TCR beta chain was recorded in a study of OX40 agonist ivuxolimab in advanced cancers. Turning to the study itself: Ivuxolimab, an agonist antibody against OX40 (CD134), was given to patients.

Study results and limitations: Dosing at 0.1 to 3.0 mg/kg was accompanied by clonal expansion of CD4+ and CD8+ blood T cells by week 6.

Trimming removed 5 bases at V and 1 base at J, with 6 bases between. This CDR3 comprises 12 residues. CDR1 SGHNT and CDR2 YYREEE come from the germline V gene (reference sequence). With respect to this clone: What it binds is not known.

Using immunoSEQ multiplex PCR, the repertoire was profiled, and TCRdb retains in-frame clones only, with some absent. Here the sample spans more than 45,000 clones, 85% being singletons. This specimen consisted of CD4+ or CD8+ T cells sorted from blood, obtained in a trial of the OX40 agonist ivuxolimab. The V call is TRBV5-4, the J call TRBJ1-1, with TRBD1 as a possible D gene (6 bases). This clonotype was sampled from an adult with an advanced solid tumor such as melanoma, head and neck, liver or kidney cancer. CDR3 nucleotides: TGTGCCAGCAGGACAGGGAACACTGAAGCTTTCTTT. Protein sequence: CASRTGNTEAFF. The full variable domain, with the rest looked up from reference TRBV5-4 and TRBJ1-1, is ETGVTQSPTHLIKTRGQQVTLRCSSQSGHNTVSWYQQALGQGPQFIFQYYREEENGRGNFPPRFSGLQFPNYSSELNVNALELDDSALYLCASRTGNTEAFFGQGTRLTVV.